This T cell receptor beta chain came from a study of T cell changes during pregnancy in multiple sclerosis (dated by TCRdb to the late 2010s). Background on the whole study: The study examined how the T cell repertoire changed over the course of pregnancy in women with multiple sclerosis.

The library came from the immunoSEQ multiplex PCR assay. The table comes from immuneACCESS by way of TCRdb, which keeps in-frame sequences with V and J called. Part of the clones is missing from these tables; in studies checked, under half for an unresolved V gene and the rest for unknown reasons. The sample table shows 70,000 or so clones, and 92% are seen once. The top ten clonotypes cover about 0.3% of the sample. CDR1 LNHDA and CDR2 SQIVND are derived from the germline V gene (reference sequence). The CDR3 measures 13 amino acids from cysteine to phenylalanine. Only the CDR3 region is kept as DNA, spanning 39 bases read in frame from base 1. Trimming at the junction amounts to 5 bases on V and 1 base on J, and the germline ends lie 8 bases apart. As regards this clone: This receptor's antigen is unknown. Base quality data are lacking; no much larger clone is found one base away.

The clonotype originates from a female donor with multiple sclerosis, enrolled in a pregnancy study. The source was CD4+ T cells from peripheral blood mononuclear cells, collected after pregnancy. The V and J genes are TRBV19 and TRBJ1-1; TRBD1 is a possible D gene, resting on 5 matching bases. The bases read TGTGCCAGTAGTGTTACAGGGAACACTGAAGCTTTCTTT. It codes for CASSVTGNTEAFF.